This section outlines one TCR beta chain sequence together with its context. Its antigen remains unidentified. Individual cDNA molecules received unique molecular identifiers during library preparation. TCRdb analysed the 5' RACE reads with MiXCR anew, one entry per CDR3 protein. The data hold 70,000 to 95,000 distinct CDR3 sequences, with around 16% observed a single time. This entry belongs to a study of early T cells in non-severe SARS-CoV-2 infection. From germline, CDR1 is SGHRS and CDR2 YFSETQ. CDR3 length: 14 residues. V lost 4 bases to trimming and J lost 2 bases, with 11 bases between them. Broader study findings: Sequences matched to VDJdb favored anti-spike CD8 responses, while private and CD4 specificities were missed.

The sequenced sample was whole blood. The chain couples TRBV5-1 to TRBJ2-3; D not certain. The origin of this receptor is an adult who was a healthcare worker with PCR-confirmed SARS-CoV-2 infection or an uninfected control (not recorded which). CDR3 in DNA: TGCGCCAGCAGCCCCAGGACCCCCACAGATACGCAGTATTTT. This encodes CASSPRTPTDTQYF.